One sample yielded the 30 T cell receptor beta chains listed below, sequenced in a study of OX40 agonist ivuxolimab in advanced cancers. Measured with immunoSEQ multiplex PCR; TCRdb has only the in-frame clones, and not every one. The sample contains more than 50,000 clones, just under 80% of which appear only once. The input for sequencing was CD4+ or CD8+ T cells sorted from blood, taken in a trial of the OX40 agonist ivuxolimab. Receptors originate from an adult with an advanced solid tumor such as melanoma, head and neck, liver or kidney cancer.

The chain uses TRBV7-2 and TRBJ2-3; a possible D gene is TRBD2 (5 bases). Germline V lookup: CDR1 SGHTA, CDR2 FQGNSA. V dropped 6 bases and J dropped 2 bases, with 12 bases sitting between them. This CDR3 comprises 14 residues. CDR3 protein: CASRPRTLTDTQYF. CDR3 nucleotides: TGTGCCAGCAGGCCCAGGACTCTCACAGATACGCAGTATTTT.

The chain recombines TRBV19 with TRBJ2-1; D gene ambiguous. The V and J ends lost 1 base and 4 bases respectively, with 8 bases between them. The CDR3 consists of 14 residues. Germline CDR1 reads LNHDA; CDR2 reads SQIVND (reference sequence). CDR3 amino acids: CASSIGASYNEQFF. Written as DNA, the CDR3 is TGTGCCAGTAGTATAGGGGCTTCATACAATGAGCAGTTCTTC. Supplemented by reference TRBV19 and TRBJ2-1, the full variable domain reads DGGITQSPKYLFRKEGQNVTLSCEQNLNHDAMYWYRQDPGQGLRLIYYSQIVNDFQKGDIAEGYSVSREKKESFPLTVTSAQKNPTAFYLCASSIGASYNEQFFGPGTRLTVL.

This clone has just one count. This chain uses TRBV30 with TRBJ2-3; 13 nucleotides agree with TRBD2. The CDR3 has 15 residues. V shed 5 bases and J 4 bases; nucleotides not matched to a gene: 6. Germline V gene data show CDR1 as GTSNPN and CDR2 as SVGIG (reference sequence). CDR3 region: CAWAGLAGAADTQYF. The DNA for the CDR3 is TGTGCCTGGGCCGGACTAGCGGGAGCTGCAGATACGCAGTATTTT.

For the CDR3, the DNA is TGTGCCAGCAGCCCAAGAGGGGGAAACACTGAAGCTTTCTTT. This encodes CASSPRGGNTEAFF. This chain links TRBV7-2 with TRBJ1-1; a weak D match, TRBD1 (6 bases). Looked up from germline, CDR1 is SGHTA and CDR2 is FQGNSA. CDR3 length: 14 amino acids. V was clipped by 5 bases and J by 2 bases, with 12 bases between them. Combining the CDR3 with reference TRBV7-2 and TRBJ1-1 gives the whole variable domain GAGVSQSPSNKVTEKGKDVELRCDPISGHTALYWYRQSLGQGLEFLIYFQGNSAPDKSGLPSDRFSAERTGGSVSTLTIQRTQQEDSAVYLCASSPRGGNTEAFFGQGTRLTVV.

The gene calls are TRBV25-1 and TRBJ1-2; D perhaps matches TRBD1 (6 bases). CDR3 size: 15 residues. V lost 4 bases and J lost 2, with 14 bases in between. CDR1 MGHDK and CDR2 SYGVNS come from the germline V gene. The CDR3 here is CASSARLTGNYGYTF. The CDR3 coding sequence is TGTGCCAGCAGTGCAAGACTAACAGGGAACTATGGCTACACCTTC.

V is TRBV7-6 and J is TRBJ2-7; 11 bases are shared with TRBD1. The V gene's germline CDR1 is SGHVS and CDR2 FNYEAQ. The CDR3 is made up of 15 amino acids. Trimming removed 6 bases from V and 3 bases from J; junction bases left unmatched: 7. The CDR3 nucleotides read TGTGCCAGCAGTCGCGGACAGGGGGCTTACTACGAGCAGTACTTC. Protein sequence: CASSRGQGAYYEQYF.

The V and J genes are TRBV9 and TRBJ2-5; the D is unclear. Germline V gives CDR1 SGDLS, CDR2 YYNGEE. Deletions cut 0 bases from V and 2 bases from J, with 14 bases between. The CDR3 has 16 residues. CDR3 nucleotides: TGTGCCAGCAGCGTAGGTATAGGTATGGGACAAGAGACCCAGTACTTC. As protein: CASSVGIGMGQETQYF.

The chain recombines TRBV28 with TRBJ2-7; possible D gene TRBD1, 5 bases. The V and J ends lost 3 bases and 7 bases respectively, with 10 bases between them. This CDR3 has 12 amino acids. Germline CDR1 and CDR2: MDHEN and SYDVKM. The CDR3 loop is CASSFARQEQYF. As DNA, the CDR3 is TGTGCCAGCAGTTTCGCAAGACAGGAGCAGTACTTC.

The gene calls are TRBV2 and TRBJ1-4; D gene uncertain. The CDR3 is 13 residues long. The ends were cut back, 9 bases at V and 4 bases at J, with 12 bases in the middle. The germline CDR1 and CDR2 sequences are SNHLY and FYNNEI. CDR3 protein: CASNRDRNEKLFF. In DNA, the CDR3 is TGTGCCAGTAACAGAGATCGTAATGAAAAACTGTTTTTT.

The DNA of the CDR3 is TGCGCCAGCAGCTCCTACAGGGAAACTGGAAACACCATATATTTT. Residues: CASSSYRETGNTIYF. This chain connects TRBV5-1 to TRBJ1-3; D is perhaps TRBD1 (6 bases). Germline V gene lookup returns CDR1 SGHRS and CDR2 YFSETQ. Trimming removed 3 bases at V and 2 bases at J, with 12 bases between. The CDR3 spans 15 residues.

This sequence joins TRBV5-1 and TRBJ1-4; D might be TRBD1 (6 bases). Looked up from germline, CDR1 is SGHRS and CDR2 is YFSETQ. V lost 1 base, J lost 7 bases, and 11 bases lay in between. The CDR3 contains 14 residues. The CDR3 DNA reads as TGCGCCAGCAGCTTGCAGGGGATGGGTGAAAAACTGTTTTTT. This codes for CASSLQGMGEKLFF.

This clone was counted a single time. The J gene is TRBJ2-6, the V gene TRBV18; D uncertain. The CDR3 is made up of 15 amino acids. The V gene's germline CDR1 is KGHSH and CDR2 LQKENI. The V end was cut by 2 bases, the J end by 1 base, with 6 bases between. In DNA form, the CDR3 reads TGTGCCAGCTCACCATGGAAATCTGGGGCCAACGTCCTGACTTTC. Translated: CASSPWKSGANVLTF.

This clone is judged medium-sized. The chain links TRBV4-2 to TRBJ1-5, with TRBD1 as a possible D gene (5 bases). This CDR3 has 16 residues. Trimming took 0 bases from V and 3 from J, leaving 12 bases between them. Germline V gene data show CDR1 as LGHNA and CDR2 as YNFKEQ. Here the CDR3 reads CASSQDWEGYNQPQHF. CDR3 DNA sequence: TGTGCCAGCAGCCAAGATTGGGAGGGGTACAATCAGCCCCAGCATTTT.

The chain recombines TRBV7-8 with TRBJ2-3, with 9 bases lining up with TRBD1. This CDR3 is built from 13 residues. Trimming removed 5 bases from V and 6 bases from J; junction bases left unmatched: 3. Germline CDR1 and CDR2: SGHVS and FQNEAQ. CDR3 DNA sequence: TGTGCCAGCAGCACGGACAGGGGTGATACGCAGTATTTT. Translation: CASSTDRGDTQYF.

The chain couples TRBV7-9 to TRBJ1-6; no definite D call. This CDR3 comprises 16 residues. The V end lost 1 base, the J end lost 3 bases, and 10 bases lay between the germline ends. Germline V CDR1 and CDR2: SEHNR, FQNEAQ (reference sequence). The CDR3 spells CASSLGSGFYNSPLHF. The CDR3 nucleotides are TGTGCCAGCAGCTTAGGTTCGGGATTCTATAATTCACCCCTCCACTTT.

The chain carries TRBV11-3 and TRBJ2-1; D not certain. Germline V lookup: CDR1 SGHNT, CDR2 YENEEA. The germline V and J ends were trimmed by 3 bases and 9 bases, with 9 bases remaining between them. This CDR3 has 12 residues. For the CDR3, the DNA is TGTGCCAGCAGCTTTCCCCTTGGTGAGCAGTTCTTC. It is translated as CASSFPLGEQFF.

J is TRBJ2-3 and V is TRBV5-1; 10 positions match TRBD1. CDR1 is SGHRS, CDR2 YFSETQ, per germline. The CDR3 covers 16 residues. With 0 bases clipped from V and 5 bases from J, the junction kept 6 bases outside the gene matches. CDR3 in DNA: TGCGCCAGCAGCTTGGCAGGGACAGGGGTTGAAGATACGCAGTATTTT. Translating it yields CASSLAGTGVEDTQYF. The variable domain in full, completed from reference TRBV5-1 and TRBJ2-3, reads KAGVTQTPRYLIKTRGQQVTLSCSPISGHRSVSWYQQTPGQGLQFLFEYFSETQRNKGNFPGRFSGRQFSNSRSEMNVSTLELGDSALYLCASSLAGTGVEDTQYFGPGTRLTVL.

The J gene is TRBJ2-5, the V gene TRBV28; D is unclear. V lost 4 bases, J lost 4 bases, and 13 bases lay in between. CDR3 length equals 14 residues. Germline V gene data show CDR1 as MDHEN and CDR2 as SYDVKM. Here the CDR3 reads CASSWGRTGETQYF. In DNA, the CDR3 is TGTGCCAGCAGTTGGGGTAGGACCGGAGAGACCCAGTACTTC.

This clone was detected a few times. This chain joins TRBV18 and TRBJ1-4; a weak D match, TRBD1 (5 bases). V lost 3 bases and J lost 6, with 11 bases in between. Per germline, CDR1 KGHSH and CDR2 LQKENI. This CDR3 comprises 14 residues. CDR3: CASSPQSGDEKLFF. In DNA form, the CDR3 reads TGTGCCAGCTCACCCCAGTCGGGGGATGAAAAACTGTTTTTT.

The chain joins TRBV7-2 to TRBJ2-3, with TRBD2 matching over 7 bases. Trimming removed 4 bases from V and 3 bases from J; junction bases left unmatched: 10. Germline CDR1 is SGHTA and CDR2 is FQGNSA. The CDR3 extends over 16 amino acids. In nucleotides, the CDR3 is TGTGCCAGCAGCTCCGGGACTATAGCCTCGACAGATACGCAGTATTTT. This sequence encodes CASSSGTIASTDTQYF.

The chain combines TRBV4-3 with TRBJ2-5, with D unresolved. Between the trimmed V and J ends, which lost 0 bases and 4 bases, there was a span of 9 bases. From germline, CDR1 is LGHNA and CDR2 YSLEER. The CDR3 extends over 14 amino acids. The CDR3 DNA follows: TGCGCCAGCAGCCAAGATAACGGTCGAGAGACCCAGTACTTC. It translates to CASSQDNGRETQYF.

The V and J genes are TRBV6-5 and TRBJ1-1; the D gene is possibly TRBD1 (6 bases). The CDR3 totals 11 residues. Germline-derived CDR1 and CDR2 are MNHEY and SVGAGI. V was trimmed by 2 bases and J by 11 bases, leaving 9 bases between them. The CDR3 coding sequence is TGTGCCAGCAGTTACAGGGACACGGCTTTCTTT. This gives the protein CASSYRDTAFF.

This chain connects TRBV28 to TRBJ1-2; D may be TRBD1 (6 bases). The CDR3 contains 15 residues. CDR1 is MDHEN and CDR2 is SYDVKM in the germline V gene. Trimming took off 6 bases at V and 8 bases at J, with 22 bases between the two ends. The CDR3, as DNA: TGTGCCAGCAGGCTTACGGGGGCCCTTCCTTCCGGCTACACCTTC. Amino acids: CASRLTGALPSGYTF.

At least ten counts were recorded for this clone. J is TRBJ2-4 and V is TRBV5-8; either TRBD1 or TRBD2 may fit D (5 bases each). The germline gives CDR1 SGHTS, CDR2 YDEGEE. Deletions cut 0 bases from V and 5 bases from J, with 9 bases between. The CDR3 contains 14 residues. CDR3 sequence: CASSLAGAQNIQYF. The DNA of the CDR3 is TGTGCCAGCAGCTTGGCCGGGGCCCAAAACATTCAGTACTTC.

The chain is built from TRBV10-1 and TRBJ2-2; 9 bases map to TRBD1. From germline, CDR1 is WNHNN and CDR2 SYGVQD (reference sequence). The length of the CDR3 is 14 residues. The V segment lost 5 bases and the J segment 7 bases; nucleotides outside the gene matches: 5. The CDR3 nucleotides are TGCGCCAGCAGTCCACAGGGGGCAGACGGGGAGCTGTTTTTT. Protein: CASSPQGADGELFF.

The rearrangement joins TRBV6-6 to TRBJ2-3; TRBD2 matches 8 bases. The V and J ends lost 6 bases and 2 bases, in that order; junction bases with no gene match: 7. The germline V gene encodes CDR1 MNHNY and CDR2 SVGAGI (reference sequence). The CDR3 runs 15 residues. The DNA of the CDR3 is TGTGCCAGCAGACGGGAGGGGGTCTACACAGATACGCAGTATTTT. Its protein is CASRREGVYTDTQYF.

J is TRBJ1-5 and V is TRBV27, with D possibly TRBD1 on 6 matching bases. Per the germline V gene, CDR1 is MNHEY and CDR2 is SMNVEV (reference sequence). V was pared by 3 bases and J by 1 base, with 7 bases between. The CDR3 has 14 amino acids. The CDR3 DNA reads TGTGCCAGCAGTTTCCAGGGGAGCAATCAGCCCCAGCATTTT. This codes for CASSFQGSNQPQHF.

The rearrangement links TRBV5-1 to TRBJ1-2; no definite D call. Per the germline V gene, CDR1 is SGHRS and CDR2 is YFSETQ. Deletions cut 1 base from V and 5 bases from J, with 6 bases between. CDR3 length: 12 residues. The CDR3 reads CASSLQSYGYTF. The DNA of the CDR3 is TGCGCCAGCAGCTTGCAATCATATGGCTACACCTTC.

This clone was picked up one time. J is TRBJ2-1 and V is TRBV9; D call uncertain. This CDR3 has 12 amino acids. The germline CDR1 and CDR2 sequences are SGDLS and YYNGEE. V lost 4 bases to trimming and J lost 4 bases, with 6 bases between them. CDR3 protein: CASSNLYNEQFF. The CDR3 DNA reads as TGTGCCAGCAGCAACCTTTACAATGAGCAGTTCTTC. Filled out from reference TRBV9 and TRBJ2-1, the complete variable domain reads DSGVTQTPKHLITATGQRVTLRCSPRSGDLSVYWYQQSLDQGLQFLIQYYNGEERAKGNILERFSAQQFPDLHSELNLSSLELGDSALYFCASSNLYNEQFFGPGTRLTVL.

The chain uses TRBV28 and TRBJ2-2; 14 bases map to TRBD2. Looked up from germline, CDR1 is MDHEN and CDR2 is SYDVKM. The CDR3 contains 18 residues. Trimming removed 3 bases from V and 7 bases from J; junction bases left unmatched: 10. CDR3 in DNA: TGTGCCAGCAGTTTTTGGCCCGGGACTAGCGGGAGCAGCGGGGAGCTGTTTTTT. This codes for CASSFWPGTSGSSGELFF.